This T cell receptor (beta chain) was captured by sequencing in a study of blood T cell repertoires in COVID-19. Trimming pared 4 bases from V and 0 bases from J, leaving 10 bases between. Germline V lookup: CDR1 SGHTS, CDR2 YDEGEE. This CDR3 is built from 14 residues. Original analysis: Reference gene primers were amplified, and this amplification served to estimate nucleated cell counts. Produced via immunoSEQ multiplex PCR; TCRdb's table is partial and in-frame only. V, J and clone size reflect that table, while D and trimming were determined from the DNA. The table records 35,000 to 55,000 clones, nearly 90% of them present only once.

This sequence originates from a man in his forties or fifties with active COVID-19. Specimen: peripheral blood. The V gene is TRBV5-8, the J gene TRBJ1-2, with TRBD1 as a possible D gene (5 bases). The CDR3 sequence is CASSRRQSNYGYTF. Written as DNA, the CDR3 is TGTGCCAGCAGCCGTAGACAGTCTAACTATGGCTACACCTTC.